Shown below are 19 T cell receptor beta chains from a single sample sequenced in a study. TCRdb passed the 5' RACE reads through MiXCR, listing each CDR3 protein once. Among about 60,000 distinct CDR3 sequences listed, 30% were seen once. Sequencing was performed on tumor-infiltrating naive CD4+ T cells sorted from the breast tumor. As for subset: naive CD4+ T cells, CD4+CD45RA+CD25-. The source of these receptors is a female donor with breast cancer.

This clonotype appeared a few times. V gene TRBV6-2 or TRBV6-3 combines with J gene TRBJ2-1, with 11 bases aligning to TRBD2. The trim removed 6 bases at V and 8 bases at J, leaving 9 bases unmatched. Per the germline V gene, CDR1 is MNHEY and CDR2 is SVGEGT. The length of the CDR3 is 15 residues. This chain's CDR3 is CASRQFSGRADEQFF. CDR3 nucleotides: TGTGCCAGCAGGCAATTTAGCGGGAGGGCCGATGAGCAGTTCTTC.

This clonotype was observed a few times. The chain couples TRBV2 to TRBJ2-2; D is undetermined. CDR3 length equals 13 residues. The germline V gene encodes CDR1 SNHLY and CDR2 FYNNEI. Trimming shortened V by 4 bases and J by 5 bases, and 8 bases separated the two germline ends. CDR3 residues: CASSVEETGELFF. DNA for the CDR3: TGTGCCAGCAGTGTCGAAGAAACCGGGGAGCTGTTTTTT.

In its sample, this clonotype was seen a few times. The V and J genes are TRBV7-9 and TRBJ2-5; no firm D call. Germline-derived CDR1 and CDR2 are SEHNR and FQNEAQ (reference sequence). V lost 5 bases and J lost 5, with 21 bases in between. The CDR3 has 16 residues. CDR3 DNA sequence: TGTGCCAGCAGCCAACGAAGGTCCCGGCTAGAGGAGACCCAGTACTTC. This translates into CASSQRRSRLEETQYF. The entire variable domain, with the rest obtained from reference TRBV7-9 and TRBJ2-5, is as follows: DTGVSQNPRHKITKRGQNVTFRCDPISEHNRLYWYRQTLGQGPEFLTYFQNEAQLEKSRLLSDRFSAERPKGSFSTLEIQRTEQGDSAMYLCASSQRRSRLEETQYFGPGTRLLVL.

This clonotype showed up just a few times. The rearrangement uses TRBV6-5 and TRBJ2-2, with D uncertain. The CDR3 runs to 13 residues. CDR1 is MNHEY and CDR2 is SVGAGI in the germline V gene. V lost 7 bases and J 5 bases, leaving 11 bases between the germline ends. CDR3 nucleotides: TGTGCCAGCACCAGAGCTGGGACCGGGGAGCTGTTTTTT. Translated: CASTRAGTGELFF.

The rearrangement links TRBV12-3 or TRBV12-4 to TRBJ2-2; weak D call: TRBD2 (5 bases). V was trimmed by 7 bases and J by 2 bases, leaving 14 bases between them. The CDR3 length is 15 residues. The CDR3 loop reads CASTLPGSNTGELFF. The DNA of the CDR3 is TGTGCCAGCACTCTCCCGGGGTCCAACACCGGGGAGCTGTTTTTT.

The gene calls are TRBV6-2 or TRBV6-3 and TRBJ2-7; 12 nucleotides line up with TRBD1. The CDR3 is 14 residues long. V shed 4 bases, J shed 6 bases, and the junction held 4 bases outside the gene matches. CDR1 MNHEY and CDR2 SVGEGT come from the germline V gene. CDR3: CASSSRDRGREQYF. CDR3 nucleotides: TGTGCCAGCAGTTCCCGGGACAGGGGGCGCGAGCAGTACTTC.

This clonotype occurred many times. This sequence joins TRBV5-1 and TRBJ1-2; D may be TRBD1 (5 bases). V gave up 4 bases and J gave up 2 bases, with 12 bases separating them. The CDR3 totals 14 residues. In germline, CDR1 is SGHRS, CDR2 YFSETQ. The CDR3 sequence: CASSPGDLNYGYTF. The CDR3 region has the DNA TGCGCCAGCAGCCCCGGGGACTTAAACTATGGCTACACCTTC. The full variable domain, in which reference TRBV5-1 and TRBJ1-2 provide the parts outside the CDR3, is KAGVTQTPRYLIKTRGQQVTLSCSPISGHRSVSWYQQTPGQGLQFLFEYFSETQRNKGNFPGRFSGRQFSNSRSEMNVSTLELGDSALYLCASSPGDLNYGYTFGSGTRLTVV.

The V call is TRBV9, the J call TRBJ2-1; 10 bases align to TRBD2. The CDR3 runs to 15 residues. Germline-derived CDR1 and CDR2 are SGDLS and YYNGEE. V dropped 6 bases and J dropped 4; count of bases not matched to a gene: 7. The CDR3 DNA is TGTGCCAGCACGGAGACTAGCGGGTCTTACAATGAGCAGTTCTTC. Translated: CASTETSGSYNEQFF.

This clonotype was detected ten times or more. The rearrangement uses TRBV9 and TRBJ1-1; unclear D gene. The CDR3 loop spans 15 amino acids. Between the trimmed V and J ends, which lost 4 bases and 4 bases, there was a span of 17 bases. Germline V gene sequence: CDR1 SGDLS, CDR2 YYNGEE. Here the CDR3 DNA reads TGTGCCAGCAGCCCCTCTTGGCTAGGGTCCACTGAAGCTTTCTTT. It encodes CASSPSWLGSTEAFF. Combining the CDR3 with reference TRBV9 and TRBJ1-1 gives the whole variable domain DSGVTQTPKHLITATGQRVTLRCSPRSGDLSVYWYQQSLDQGLQFLIQYYNGEERAKGNILERFSAQQFPDLHSELNLSSLELGDSALYFCASSPSWLGSTEAFFGQGTRLTVV.

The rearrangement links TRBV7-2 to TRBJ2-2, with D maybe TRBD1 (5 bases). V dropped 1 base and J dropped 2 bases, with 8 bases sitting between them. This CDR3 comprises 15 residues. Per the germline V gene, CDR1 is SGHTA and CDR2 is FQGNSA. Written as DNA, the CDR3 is TGTGCCAGCAGCTTAGACAGGCCCAACACCGGGGAGCTGTTTTTT. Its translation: CASSLDRPNTGELFF.

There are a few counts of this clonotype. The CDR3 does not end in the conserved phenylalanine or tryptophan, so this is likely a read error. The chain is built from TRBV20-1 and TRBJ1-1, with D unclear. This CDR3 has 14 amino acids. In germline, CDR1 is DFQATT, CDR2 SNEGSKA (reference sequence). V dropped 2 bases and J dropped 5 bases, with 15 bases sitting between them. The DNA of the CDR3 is TGCAGTGCTAGATACCAGTCGGGTAGGACTGAAGCTTTCCTT. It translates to CSARYQSGRTEAFL.

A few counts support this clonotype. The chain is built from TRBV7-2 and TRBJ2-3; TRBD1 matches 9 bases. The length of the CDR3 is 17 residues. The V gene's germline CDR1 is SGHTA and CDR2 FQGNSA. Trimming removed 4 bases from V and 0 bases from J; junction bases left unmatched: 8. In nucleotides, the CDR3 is TGTGCCAGCAGCTCGACGTGGACAGGGGCTAGCACAGATACGCAGTATTTT. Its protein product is CASSSTWTGASTDTQYF.

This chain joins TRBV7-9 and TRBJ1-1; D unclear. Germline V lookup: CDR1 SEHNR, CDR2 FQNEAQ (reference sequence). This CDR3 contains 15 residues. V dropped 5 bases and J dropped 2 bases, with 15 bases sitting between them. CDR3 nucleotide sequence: TGTGCCAGCAGCGTGGGCCTACTAGAAAACACTGAAGCTTTCTTT. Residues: CASSVGLLENTEAFF. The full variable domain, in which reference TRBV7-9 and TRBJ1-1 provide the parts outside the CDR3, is DTGVSQNPRHKITKRGQNVTFRCDPISEHNRLYWYRQTLGQGPEFLTYFQNEAQLEKSRLLSDRFSAERPKGSFSTLEIQRTEQGDSAMYLCASSVGLLENTEAFFGQGTRLTVV.

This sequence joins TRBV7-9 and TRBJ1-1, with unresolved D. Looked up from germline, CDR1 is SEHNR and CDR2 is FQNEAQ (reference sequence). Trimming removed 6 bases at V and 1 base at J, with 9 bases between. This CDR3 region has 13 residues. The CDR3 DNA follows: TGTGCCAGCAGTTACGACAAGAACACTGAAGCTTTCTTT. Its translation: CASSYDKNTEAFF. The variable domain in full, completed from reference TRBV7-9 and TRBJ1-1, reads DTGVSQNPRHKITKRGQNVTFRCDPISEHNRLYWYRQTLGQGPEFLTYFQNEAQLEKSRLLSDRFSAERPKGSFSTLEIQRTEQGDSAMYLCASSYDKNTEAFFGQGTRLTVV.

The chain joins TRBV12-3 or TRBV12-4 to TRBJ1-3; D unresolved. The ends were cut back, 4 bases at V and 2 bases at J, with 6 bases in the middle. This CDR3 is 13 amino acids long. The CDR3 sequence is CASSSYTGNTIYF. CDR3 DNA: TGTGCCAGCAGTTCTTATACTGGAAACACCATATATTTT.

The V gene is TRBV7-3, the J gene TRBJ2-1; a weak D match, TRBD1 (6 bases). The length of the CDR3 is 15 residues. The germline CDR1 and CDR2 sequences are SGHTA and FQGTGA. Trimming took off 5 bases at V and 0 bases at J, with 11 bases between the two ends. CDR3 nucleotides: TGTGCCAGCAGCCCCCTAGGGGGCTCCTACAATGAGCAGTTCTTC. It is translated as CASSPLGGSYNEQFF.

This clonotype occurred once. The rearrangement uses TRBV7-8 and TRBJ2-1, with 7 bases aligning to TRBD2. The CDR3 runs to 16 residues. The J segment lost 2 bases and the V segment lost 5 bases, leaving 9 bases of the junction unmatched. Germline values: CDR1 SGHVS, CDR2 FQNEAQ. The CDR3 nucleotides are TGTGCCAGCAGCACTCGGCGGGGGAGCCCCTACAATGAGCAGTTCTTC. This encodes CASSTRRGSPYNEQFF.

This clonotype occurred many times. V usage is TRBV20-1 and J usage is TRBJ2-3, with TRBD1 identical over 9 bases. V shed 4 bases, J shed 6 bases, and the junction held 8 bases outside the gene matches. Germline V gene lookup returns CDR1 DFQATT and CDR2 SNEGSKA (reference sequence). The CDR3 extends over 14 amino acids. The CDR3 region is CSAISDRGTDTQYF. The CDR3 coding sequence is TGCAGTGCTATCTCGGACAGGGGAACGGATACGCAGTATTTT.

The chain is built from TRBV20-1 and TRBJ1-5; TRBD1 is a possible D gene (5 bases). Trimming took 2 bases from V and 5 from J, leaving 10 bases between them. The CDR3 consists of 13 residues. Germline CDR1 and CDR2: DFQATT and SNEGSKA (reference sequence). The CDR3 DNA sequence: TGCAGTGCTAGAAGACAGAGAGATCAGCCCCAGCATTTT. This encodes CSARRQRDQPQHF.